These 8 T cell receptor beta chains share one sample of origin, sequenced in a study of monozygotic twins with inflammatory bowel disease. No DNA is given; TCRdb re-called the 5' RACE reads and lists each CDR3 protein once. The sample data list about 160,000 distinct CDR3 sequences. The sample taken for sequencing was blood. These receptors were taken from a human donor with ulcerative colitis or Crohn's disease, or a healthy co-twin of an affected twin (not recorded which).

The genes are TRBV7-2 and TRBJ2-5; the TRBD1 assignment by TCRdb is unverifiable without DNA. The CDR3 covers 13 residues. Germline-derived CDR1 and CDR2 are SGHTA and FQGNSA. CDR3 residues: CASSLSREETQYF.

The V and J genes are TRBV2 and TRBJ2-7; the D call of TRBD2 rests on TCRdb alone, since no DNA is present to check it. CDR3 size: 14 residues. Germline V gene lookup returns CDR1 SNHLY and CDR2 FYNNEI. Here the CDR3 reads CASRVLASGHEQYF.

This chain uses TRBV20-1 with TRBJ2-1; no DNA is available, so the TRBD2 call from TCRdb remains unchecked. This CDR3 has 14 amino acids. Germline CDR1 reads DFQATT; CDR2 reads SNEGSKA (reference sequence). The CDR3 loop reads CSARKLAGLNEQFF.

The genes are TRBV5-6 and TRBJ2-1; lacking DNA, the TRBD1 call made by TCRdb goes unchecked. CDR3 length: 14 amino acids. Germline CDR1 SGHDT, CDR2 YYEEEE. CDR3 sequence: CASTLGPGGNEQFF.

The V and J genes are TRBV24-1 and TRBJ2-7. The CDR3 is 14 amino acids. The germline gives CDR1 KGHDR, CDR2 SFDVKD. CDR3 protein: CATSEADPNYEQYF.

The chain carries TRBV6-6 and TRBJ2-1; with no DNA, the TCRdb D assignment of TRBD1 cannot be verified. The CDR3 extends over 14 amino acids. Germline CDR1 reads MNHNY; CDR2 reads SVGAGI (reference sequence). CDR3 protein: CASSYSGTGNEQFF.

The rearrangement uses TRBV10-3 and TRBJ2-5; with no DNA, the TCRdb D assignment of TRBD1 cannot be verified. Germline lookup yields CDR1 ENHRY and CDR2 SYGVKD. The CDR3 loop spans 13 amino acids. This chain's CDR3 is CAISERERETQYF.

The chain recombines TRBV20-1 with TRBJ2-3; TCRdb lists TRBD2, though no DNA is available to test this call. The CDR3 totals 13 residues. The germline CDR1 and CDR2 sequences are DFQATT and SNEGSKA (reference sequence). The CDR3 sequence is CSARSPGADTQYF.